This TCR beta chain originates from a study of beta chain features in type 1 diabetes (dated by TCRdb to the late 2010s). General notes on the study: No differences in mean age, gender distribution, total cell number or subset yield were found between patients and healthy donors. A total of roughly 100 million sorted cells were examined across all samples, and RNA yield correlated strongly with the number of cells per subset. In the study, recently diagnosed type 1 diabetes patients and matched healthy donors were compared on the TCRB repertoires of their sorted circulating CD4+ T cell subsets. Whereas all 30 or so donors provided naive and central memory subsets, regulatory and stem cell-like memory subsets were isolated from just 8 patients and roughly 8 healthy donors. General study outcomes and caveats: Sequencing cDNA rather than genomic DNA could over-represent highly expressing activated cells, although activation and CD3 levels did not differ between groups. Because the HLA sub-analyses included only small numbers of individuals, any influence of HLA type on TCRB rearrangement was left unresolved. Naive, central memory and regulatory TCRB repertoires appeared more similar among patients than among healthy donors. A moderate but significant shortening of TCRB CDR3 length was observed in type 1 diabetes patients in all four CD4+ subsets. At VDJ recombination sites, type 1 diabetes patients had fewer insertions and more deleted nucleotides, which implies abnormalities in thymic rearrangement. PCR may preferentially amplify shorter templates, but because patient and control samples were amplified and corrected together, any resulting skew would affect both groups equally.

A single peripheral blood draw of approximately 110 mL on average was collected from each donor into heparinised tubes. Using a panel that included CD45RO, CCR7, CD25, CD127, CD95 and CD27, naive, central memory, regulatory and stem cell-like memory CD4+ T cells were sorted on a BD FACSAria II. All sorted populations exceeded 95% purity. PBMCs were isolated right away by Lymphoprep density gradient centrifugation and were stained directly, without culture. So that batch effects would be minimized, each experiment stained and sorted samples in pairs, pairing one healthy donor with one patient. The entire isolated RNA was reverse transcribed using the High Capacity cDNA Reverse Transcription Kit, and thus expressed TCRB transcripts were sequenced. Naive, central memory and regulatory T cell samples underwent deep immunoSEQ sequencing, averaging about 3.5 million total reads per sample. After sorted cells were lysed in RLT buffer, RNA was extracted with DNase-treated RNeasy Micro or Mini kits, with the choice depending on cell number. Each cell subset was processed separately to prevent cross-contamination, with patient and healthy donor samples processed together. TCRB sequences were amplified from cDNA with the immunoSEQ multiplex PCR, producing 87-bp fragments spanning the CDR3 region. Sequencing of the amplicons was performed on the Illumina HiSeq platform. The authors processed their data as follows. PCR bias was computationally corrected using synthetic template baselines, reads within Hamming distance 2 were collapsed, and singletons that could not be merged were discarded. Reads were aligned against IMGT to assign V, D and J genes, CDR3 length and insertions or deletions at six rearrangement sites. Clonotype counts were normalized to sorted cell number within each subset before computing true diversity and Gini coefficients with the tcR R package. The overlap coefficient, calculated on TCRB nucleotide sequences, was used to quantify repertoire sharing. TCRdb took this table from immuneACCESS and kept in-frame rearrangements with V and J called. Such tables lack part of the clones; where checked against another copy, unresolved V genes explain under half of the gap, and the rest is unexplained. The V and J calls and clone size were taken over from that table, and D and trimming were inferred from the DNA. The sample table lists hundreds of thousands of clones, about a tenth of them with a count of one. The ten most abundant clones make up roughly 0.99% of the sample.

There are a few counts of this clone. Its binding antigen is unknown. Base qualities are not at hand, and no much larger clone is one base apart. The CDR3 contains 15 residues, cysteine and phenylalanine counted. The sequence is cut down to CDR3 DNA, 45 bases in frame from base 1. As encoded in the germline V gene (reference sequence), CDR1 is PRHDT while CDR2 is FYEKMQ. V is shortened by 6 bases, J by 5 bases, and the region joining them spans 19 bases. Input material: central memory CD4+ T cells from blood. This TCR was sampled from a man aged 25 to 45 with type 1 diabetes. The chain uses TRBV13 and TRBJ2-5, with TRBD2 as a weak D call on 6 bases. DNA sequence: TGTGCCAGCAGGCCTCAGGGAGGTTCGTGGGAGACCCAGTACTTC. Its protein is CASRPQGGSWETQYF.